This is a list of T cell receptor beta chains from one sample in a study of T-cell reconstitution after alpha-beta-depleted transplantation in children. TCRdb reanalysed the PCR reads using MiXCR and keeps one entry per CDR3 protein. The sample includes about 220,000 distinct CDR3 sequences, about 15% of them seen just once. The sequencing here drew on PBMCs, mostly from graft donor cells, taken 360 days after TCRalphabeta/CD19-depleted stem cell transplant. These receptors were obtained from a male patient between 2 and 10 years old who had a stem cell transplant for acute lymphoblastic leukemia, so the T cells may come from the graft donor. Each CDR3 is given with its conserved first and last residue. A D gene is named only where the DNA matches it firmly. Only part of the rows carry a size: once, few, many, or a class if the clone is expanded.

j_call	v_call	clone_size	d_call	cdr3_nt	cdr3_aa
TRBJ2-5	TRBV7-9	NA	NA	TGTGCCAGCAGCTTAGGTGGACTCTCAGAGACCCAGTACTTC	CASSLGGLSETQYF
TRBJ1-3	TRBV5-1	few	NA	TGCGCCAGCAACTACCTCCCGGGAAACACCATATATTTT	CASNYLPGNTIYF
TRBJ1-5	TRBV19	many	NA	TGTGCCAGTAGTATCGCGGACAGTCGAAATCAGCCCCAGCATTTT	CASSIADSRNQPQHF
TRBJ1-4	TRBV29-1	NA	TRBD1	TGCAGCGCTAGGACAGGGGTTGAAGAAAAACTGTTTTTT	CSARTGVEEKLFF
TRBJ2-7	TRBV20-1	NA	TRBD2	TGCAGTGCTAGAGATCTGGGGGGGAATTTCTACGAGCAGTACTTC	CSARDLGGNFYEQYF
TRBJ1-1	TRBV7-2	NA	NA	TGTGCCAGCAGCCCCGACCGCAAGCGAGCTTTCTTT	CASSPDRKRAFF
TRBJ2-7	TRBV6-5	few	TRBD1	TGTGCCAGCAGTTACTCGGACAGGGACTACGAGCAGTACTTC	CASSYSDRDYEQYF
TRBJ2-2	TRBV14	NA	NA	TGTGCCAGCAGCCCAAGGACCCCCGGGGAGCTGTTTTTT	CASSPRTPGELFF
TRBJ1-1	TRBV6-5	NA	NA	TGTGCCAGCAGTTCCGCCCGGAACACTGAAGCTTTCTTT	CASSSARNTEAFF
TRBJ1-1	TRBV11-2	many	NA	TGTGCCAGCAGCCAACAGGGATTGAACACTGAAGCTTTCTTT	CASSQQGLNTEAFF
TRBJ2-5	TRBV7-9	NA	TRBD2	TGTGCCAGCAGCTTTCGCGGGGGGCAGGACCAAGAGACCCAGTACTTC	CASSFRGGQDQETQYF
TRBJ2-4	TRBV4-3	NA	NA	TGCGCCAGCAGCCAAGATCCCCCAAAGGCCAAAAACATTCAGTACTTC	CASSQDPPKAKNIQYF
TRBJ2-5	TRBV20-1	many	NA	TGCAGTGCTAACAGGGTCATCCAAGAGACCCAGTACTTC	CSANRVIQETQYF
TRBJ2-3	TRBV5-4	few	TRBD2	TGTGCCAGCAGCTTGGCTAGCGGGGGCCAATATAGCACAGATACGCAGTATTTT	CASSLASGGQYSTDTQYF
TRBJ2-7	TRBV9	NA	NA	TGTGCCAGCAGCGTAAATCAACGGGACTACGAGCAGTACTTC	CASSVNQRDYEQYF
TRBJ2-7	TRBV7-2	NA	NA	TGTGCCAGCTCCGACCGCTGGACCTCCTTTAACGAGCAGTACTTC	CASSDRWTSFNEQYF
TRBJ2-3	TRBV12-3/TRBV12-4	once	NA	TGTGCCAGCACCACGCGGACTAGCACAGATACGCAGTATTTT	CASTTRTSTDTQYF
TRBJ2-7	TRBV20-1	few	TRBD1	TGCAGTGCCCCTAAAGGGGGCAACTACGAGCAGTACTTC	CSAPKGGNYEQYF
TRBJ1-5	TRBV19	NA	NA	TGTGCCAGTAGTATAGAGCGTATCAATCAGCCCCAGCATTTT	CASSIERINQPQHF
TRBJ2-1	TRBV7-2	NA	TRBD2	TGTGCCAGCAGCCAGACTAGCGGGTCGGACAATGAGCAGTTCTTC	CASSQTSGSDNEQFF
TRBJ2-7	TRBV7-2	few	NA	TGTGCCAGCAGCTTAGAGCCCCGACGGTTCTCTGAGCAGTACTTC	CASSLEPRRFSEQYF
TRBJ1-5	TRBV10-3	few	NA	TGTGCCATCAAAGATGCGAATCAGCCCCAGCATTTT	CAIKDANQPQHF
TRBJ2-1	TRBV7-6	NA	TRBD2	TGTGCCAGCAGCTACGGGGCCCCTAGCGGGGGGGGATTAATCAATGAGCAGTTCTTC	CASSYGAPSGGGLINEQFF
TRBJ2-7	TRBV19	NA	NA	TGTGCCACCAGGGGAAGACTCTCCTACGAGCAGTACTTC	CATRGRLSYEQYF
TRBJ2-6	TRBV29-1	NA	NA	TGCAGCGTTGAAGAATGGACAGTCTCCGGGGCCAACGTCCTGACTTTC	CSVEEWTVSGANVLTF
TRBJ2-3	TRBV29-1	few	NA	TGCAGCTTGGAAGCCCGCACTAGCACAGATACGCAGTATTTT	CSLEARTSTDTQYF
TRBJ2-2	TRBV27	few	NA	TGTGCCAGCAGATCCGGGACCTACACCGGGGAGCTGTTTTTT	CASRSGTYTGELFF
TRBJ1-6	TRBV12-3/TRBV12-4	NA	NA	TGTGCCAGCAGTCGACAGGAGGGCTATTCACCCCTCCACTTT	CASSRQEGYSPLHF
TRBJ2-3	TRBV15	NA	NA	TGTGCCACCAGCAGCGGGACACCTAGCACAGATACGCAGTATTTT	CATSSGTPSTDTQYF
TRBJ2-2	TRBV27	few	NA	TGTGCCAGCGGGCCTCCGGAGACCCGGGAGCTGTTTTTT	CASGPPETRELFF
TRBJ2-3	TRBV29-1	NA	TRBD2	TGCAGCGTTGAAGATTATGACGGGGGGGATACGCAGTATTTT	CSVEDYDGGDTQYF
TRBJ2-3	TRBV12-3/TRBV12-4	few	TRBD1	TGTGCCAGCAGTATGGGGAGACAGGGAGAAGATACGCAGTATTTT	CASSMGRQGEDTQYF
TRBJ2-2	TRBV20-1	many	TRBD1	TGCAGTGCCGCAATCTCCTGGACAGGAGGTGTCGGGGAGCTGTTTTTT	CSAAISWTGGVGELFF
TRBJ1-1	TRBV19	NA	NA	TGTGCCAGTAGTGCCCGAGGGGACACTGAAGCTTTCTTT	CASSARGDTEAFF
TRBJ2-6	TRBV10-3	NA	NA	TGTGCCATACTCTCTGGGGCCAACGTCCTGACTTTC	CAILSGANVLTF
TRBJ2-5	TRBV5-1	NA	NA	TGCGCCAGCAGCCCAGCCGGGAACCAAGAGACCCAGTACTTC	CASSPAGNQETQYF
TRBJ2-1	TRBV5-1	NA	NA	TGCGCCAGCAGCTTGGCCGGACGGTTCAGTTCGGAGCAGTTCTTC	CASSLAGRFSSEQFF
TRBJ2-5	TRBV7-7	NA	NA	TGTGCCAGCAGCCCCGAGACGCAAGAGACCCAGTACTTC	CASSPETQETQYF
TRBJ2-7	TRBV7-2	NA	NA	TGTGCCAGCAGCTTAGTGGCGTTACCCCTTCTCTACGAGCAGTACTTC	CASSLVALPLLYEQYF
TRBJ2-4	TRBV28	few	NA	TGTGCCAGCAGTTTACGGGGTATAACCAAAAACATTCAGTACTTC	CASSLRGITKNIQYF
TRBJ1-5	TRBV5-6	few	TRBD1	TGTGCCAGCAGCTTGGGACAGGGCTTTGGCAATCAGCCCCAGCATTTT	CASSLGQGFGNQPQHF
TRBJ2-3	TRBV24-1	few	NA	TGTGCCACCAGTGAGATTGGTAGGGATAGGGATACGCAGTATTTT	CATSEIGRDRDTQYF
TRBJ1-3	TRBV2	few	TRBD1	TGTGCCAGCAGCTACTCCGGGACAGGGACCTTCGGAAACACCATATATTTT	CASSYSGTGTFGNTIYF
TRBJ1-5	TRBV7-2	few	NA	TGTGCCAGCAGCTTAACTCCAGGTAGCAATCAGCCCCAGCATTTT	CASSLTPGSNQPQHF
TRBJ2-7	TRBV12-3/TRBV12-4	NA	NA	TGTGCCAGCAGTTTCTGGCACTACGAGCAGTACTTC	CASSFWHYEQYF
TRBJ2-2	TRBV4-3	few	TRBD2	TGCGCCAGCAGCCAGACGACTAGCGGGGGAACCGGGGAGCTGTTTTTT	CASSQTTSGGTGELFF
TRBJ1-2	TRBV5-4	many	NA	TGTGCCAGCAGCTTGGGGGACACCATCTCCTTGGGGGGCTACACCTTC	CASSLGDTISLGGYTF
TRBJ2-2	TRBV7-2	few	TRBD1	TGTGCCAGCAGCTTTGCGCCGACAGGGGGGGCCGGGGAGCTGTTTTTT	CASSFAPTGGAGELFF
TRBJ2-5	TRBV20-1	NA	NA	TGCAGTGCTCGGGGCCTTAAAGAGACCCAGTACTTC	CSARGLKETQYF
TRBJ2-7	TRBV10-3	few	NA	TGTGCCATCAGCCGAGCAGGGTTAGACGAGCAGTACTTC	CAISRAGLDEQYF
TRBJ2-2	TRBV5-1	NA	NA	TGCGCCAGCAGCATGGGCGGATCGAACACCGGGGAGCTGTTTTTT	CASSMGGSNTGELFF
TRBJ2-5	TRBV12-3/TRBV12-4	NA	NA	TGTGCCAGCAGTTGGTCGGGGCAAGAGACCCAGTACTTC	CASSWSGQETQYF
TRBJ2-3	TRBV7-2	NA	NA	TGTGCCAGCAGCTTAGTATCCGGACCCCACACACCAGATACGCAGTATTTT	CASSLVSGPHTPDTQYF
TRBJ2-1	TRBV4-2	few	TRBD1	TGTGCCAGCAGCCAAGCGGGAGGACAGGGGAGAAATGAGCAGTTCTTC	CASSQAGGQGRNEQFF
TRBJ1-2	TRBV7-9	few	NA	TGTGCCAGCAGCTTACGACAGACTCACGGCTACACCTTC	CASSLRQTHGYTF